The clone carrying this TCR beta chain was picked up a small number of times. The sample originates from a study of early T cells in non-severe SARS-CoV-2 infection. Trimming removed 4 bases at V and 8 bases at J, with 12 bases between. Looked up from germline, CDR1 is WSHSY and CDR2 is SAAADI. This CDR3 region has 14 residues. TCRdb re-called the 5' RACE reads with MiXCR, one entry per CDR3 protein. The profile shows approximately 50,000 distinct CDR3 sequences, around 12% of them singletons. This clonotype originated in an adult who was a healthcare worker with PCR-confirmed SARS-CoV-2 infection or an uninfected control (not recorded which). The rearrangement uses TRBV10-2 and TRBJ1-6, with D tentatively TRBD1 (5 bases). Input material: whole blood. The CDR3 is CASSGGNYDSPLHF. The CDR3 DNA reads TGCGCCAGCAGTGGGGGGAATTATGATTCACCCCTCCACTTT.